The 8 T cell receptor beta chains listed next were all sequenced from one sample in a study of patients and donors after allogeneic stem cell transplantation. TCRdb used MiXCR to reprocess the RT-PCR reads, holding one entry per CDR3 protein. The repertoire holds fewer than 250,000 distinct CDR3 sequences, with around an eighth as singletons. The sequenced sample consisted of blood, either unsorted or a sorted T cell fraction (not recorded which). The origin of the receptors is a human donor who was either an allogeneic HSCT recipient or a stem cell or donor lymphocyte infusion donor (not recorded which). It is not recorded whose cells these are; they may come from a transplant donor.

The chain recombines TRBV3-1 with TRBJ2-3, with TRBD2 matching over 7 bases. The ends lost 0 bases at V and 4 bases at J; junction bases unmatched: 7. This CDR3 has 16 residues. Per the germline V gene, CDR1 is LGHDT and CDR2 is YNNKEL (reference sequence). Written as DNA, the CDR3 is TGTGCCAGCAGCCAAGAAACGGGAGGAGGCGCAGATACGCAGTATTTT. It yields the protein CASSQETGGGADTQYF.

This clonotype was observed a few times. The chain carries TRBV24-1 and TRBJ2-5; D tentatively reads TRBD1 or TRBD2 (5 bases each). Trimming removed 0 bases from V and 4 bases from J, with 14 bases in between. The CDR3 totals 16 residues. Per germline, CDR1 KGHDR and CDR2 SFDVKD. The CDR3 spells CATSDLGQGVSETQYF. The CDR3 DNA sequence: TGTGCCACCAGTGATTTGGGCCAGGGAGTCTCAGAGACCCAGTACTTC.

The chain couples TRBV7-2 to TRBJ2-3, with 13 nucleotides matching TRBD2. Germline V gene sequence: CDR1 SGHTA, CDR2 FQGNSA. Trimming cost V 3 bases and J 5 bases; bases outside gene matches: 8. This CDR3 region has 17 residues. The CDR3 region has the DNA TGTGCCAGCAGCTTTAAAACTAGCGGGGGGGCCTTAGATACGCAGTATTTT. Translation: CASSFKTSGGALDTQYF.

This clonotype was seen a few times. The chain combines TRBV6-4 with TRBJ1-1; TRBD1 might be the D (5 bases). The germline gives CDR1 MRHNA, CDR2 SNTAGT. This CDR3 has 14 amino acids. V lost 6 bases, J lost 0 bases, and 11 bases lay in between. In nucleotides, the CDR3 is TGTGCCAGCAGCCCGGACACGGTGAACACTGAAGCTTTCTTT. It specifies CASSPDTVNTEAFF.

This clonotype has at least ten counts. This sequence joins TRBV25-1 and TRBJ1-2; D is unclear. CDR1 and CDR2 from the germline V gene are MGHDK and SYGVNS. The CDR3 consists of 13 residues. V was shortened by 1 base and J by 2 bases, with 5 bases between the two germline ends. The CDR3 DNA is TGTGCCAGCAGTGAATCTGGGAACTATGGCTACACCTTC. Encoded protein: CASSESGNYGYTF.

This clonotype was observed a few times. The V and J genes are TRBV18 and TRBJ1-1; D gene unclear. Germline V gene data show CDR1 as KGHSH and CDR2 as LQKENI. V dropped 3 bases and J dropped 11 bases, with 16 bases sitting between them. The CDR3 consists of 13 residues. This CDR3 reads CASSPLRIDVAFF. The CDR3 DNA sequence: TGTGCCAGCTCACCTTTGAGGATCGATGTGGCTTTCTTT.

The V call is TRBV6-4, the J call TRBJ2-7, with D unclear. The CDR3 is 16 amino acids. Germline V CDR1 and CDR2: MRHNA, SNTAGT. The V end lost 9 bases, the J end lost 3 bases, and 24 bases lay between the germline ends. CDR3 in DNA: TGTGCCAGGCCGGCGGATGTAACAAGACTTAACTACGAGCAGTACTTC. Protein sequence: CARPADVTRLNYEQYF.

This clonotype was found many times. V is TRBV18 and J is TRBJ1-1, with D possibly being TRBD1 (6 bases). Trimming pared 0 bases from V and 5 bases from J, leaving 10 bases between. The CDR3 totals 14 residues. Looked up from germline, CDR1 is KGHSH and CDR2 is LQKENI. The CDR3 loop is CASSPPGGPTEAFF. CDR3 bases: TGTGCCAGCTCACCACCGGGGGGCCCTACTGAAGCTTTCTTT. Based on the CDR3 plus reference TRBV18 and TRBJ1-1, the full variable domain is NAGVMQNPRHLVRRRGQEARLRCSPMKGHSHVYWYRQLPEEGLKFMVYLQKENIIDESGMPKERFSAEFPKEGPSILRIQQVVRGDSAAYFCASSPPGGPTEAFFGQGTRLTVV.